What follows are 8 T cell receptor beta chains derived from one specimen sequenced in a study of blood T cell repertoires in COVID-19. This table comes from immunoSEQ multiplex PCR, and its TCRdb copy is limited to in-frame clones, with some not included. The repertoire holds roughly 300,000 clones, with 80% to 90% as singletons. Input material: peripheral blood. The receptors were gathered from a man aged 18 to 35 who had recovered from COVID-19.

The CDR3 protein is CASSQGLAVTYEQYF. Here the CDR3 DNA reads TGTGCCAGCAGCCAAGGCCTAGCGGTTACATACGAGCAGTACTTC. This chain connects TRBV14 to TRBJ2-7; 7 positions match TRBD2. Germline CDR1 reads SGHDN; CDR2 reads FVKESK. V lost 1 base to trimming and J lost 4 bases; unmatched junction nucleotides: 7. This CDR3 spans 15 amino acids.

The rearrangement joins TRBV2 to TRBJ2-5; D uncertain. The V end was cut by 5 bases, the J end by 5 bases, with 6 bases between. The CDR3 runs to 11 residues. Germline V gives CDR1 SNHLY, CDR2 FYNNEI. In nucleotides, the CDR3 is TGTGCCAGCAGTTACGGGGAGACCCAGTACTTC. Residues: CASSYGETQYF.

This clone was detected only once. The CDR3 coding sequence is TGCGCCAGCAGCCAAGAGGGACTAGCGGGACGCACAGATACGCAGTATTTT. Its protein is CASSQEGLAGRTDTQYF. The chain has TRBV4-1 and TRBJ2-3; 13 nucleotides match TRBD2. After removal of 0 bases from V and 1 base from J, the junction contained 1 base not matched to a gene. The CDR3 has 17 residues. Looked up from germline, CDR1 is MGHRA and CDR2 is YSYEKL.

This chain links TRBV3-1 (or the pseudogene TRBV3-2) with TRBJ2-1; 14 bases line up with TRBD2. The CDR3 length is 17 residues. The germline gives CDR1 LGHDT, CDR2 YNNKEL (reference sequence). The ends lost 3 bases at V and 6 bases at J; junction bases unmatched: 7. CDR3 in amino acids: CASSHRLAGGPLNEQFF. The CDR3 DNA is TGTGCCAGCAGCCATCGACTAGCGGGGGGGCCGCTCAATGAGCAGTTCTTC.

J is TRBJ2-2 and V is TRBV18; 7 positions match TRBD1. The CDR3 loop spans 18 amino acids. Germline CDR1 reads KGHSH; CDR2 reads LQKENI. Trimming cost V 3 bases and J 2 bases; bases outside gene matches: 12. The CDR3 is CASSPRPPRDRNTGELFF. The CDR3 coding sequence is TGTGCCAGCTCACCGCGTCCACCTCGGGACAGAAACACCGGGGAGCTGTTTTTT. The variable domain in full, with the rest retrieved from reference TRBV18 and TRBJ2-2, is NAGVMQNPRHLVRRRGQEARLRCSPMKGHSHVYWYRQLPEEGLKFMVYLQKENIIDESGMPKERFSAEFPKEGPSILRIQQVVRGDSAAYFCASSPRPPRDRNTGELFFGEGSRLTVL.

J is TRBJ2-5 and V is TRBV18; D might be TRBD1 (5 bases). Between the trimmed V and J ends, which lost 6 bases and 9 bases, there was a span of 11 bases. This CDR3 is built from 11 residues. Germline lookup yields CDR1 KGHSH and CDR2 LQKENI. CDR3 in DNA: TGTGCCAGCTCCGGTGTAGGGGCCCAGTACTTC. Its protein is CASSGVGAQYF. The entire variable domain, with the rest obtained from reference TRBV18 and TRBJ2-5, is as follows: NAGVMQNPRHLVRRRGQEARLRCSPMKGHSHVYWYRQLPEEGLKFMVYLQKENIIDESGMPKERFSAEFPKEGPSILRIQQVVRGDSAAYFCASSGVGAQYFGPGTRLLVL.

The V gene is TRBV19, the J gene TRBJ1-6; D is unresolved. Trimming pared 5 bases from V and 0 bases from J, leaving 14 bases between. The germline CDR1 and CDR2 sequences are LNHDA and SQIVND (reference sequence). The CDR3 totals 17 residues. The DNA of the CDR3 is TGTGCCAGTAGTCTCTCAAAATTGAGCTCCTATAATTCACCCCTCCACTTT. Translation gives CASSLSKLSSYNSPLHF.

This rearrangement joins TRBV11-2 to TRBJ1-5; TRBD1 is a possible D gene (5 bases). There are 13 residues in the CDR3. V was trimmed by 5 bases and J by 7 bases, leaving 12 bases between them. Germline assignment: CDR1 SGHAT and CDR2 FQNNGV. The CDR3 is CASSPGGSQPQHF. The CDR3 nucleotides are TGTGCCAGCAGCCCGGGGGGGTCCCAGCCCCAGCATTTT. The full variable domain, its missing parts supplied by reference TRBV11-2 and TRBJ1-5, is EAGVAQSPRYKIIEKRQSVAFWCNPISGHATLYWYQQILGQGPKLLIQFQNNGVVDDSQLPKDRFSAERLKGVDSTLKIQPAKLEDSAVYLCASSPGGSQPQHFGDGTRLSIL.